This T cell receptor beta chain was profiled in a study of STAT5B mutations in CD4+ large granular lymphocyte leukemia. The repertoire was sequenced with immunoSEQ multiplex PCR; TCRdb's copy has only in-frame clones and lacks some. The table has nearly 45,000 clones, about 86% seen once. Germline V gene data show CDR1 as SGHRS and CDR2 as YFSETQ. This CDR3 comprises 16 residues. V lost 5 bases and J lost 1, with 15 bases in between. This clone has just one count. The antigen is not known. The study's findings and limits: CD4-sorted patient repertoires seemed more clonal than healthy CD4+ repertoires. TRBV06-family usage was enriched in top patient clones (8/27) versus controls (2/35).

The J gene is TRBJ2-2, the V gene TRBV5-1, with a tentative D call TRBD1 (6 bases). The clonotype originates from a human donor in good health. The sample taken for sequencing was CD4+ T cells from blood buffy coats. The CDR3 region has the DNA TGCGCCAGCAGTCGATCGGACAGCCGGAACACCGGGGAGCTGTTTTTT. It specifies CASSRSDSRNTGELFF.